These 20 T cell receptor beta chains originate from one sample sequenced in a study of blood T cell repertoires in COVID-19. The method was immunoSEQ multiplex PCR; TCRdb's version includes in-frame clones alone and lacks a portion of them. The table records around 300,000 clones, about 90% of them present only once. Sequencing was carried out using peripheral blood. The receptors were gathered from a woman aged 25 to 39 with COVID-19, enrolled during active disease.

The V gene is TRBV30, the J gene TRBJ1-6; 8 nucleotides line up with TRBD1. Trimming cost V 3 bases and J 10 bases; bases outside gene matches: 5. Germline assignment: CDR1 GTSNPN and CDR2 SVGIG (reference sequence). The CDR3 runs to 13 residues. CDR3 loop: CAWRDREKSPLHF. DNA for the CDR3: TGTGCCTGGAGGGACAGGGAAAAGTCACCCCTCCACTTT.

The chain carries TRBV28 and TRBJ2-1; 9 positions match TRBD1. The germline V gene encodes CDR1 MDHEN and CDR2 SYDVKM. CDR3 size: 19 residues. J gave up 3 bases and V 5 bases, and 17 bases lay outside the gene matches. The CDR3 DNA sequence: TGTGCCAGCAGTCCCCATCTCCGTGGGACAGGGAGAATCTACAATGAGCAGTTCTTC. Translated: CASSPHLRGTGRIYNEQFF.

The J gene is TRBJ2-7, the V gene TRBV11-2, with a weak D call TRBD2 (6 bases). CDR1 SGHAT and CDR2 FQNNGV come from the germline V gene. Trimming stripped 3 bases from V and 0 bases from J, with 9 bases between. The CDR3 is 14 residues long. CDR3 loop: CASSFGGVSYEQYF. The CDR3 nucleotides read TGTGCCAGCAGCTTCGGCGGGGTCTCCTACGAGCAGTACTTC.

The chain employs TRBV7-9 and TRBJ1-3; 7 bases are a match to TRBD1. V was pared by 1 base and J by 4 bases, with 4 bases of the junction left unmatched. Looked up from germline, CDR1 is SEHNR and CDR2 is FQNEAQ (reference sequence). CDR3 length equals 15 residues. The DNA for the CDR3 is TGTGCCAGCAGCTTAGAAACAGGGGAAGGAAACACCATATATTTT. This translates into CASSLETGEGNTIYF.

V gene TRBV5-5 combines with J gene TRBJ1-4; tentatively, D is TRBD1 (6 bases). The CDR3 runs to 16 residues. CDR1 and CDR2 from the germline V gene are SGHKS and YYEKEE (reference sequence). The V and J ends lost 3 bases and 0 bases respectively, with 12 bases between them. The CDR3 region is CASSSTGSPTNEKLFF. DNA for the CDR3: TGTGCCAGCAGCTCGACAGGCAGTCCAACTAATGAAAAACTGTTTTTT.

The V and J genes are TRBV18 and TRBJ1-3, with D unresolved. In germline, CDR1 is KGHSH, CDR2 LQKENI. V lost 2 bases to trimming and J lost 0 bases, with 8 bases between them. The CDR3 spans 15 residues. CDR3 bases: TGTGCCAGCTCACCATGGGCTGACTCTGGAAACACCATATATTTT. Protein sequence: CASSPWADSGNTIYF. Combining the CDR3 with reference TRBV18 and TRBJ1-3 gives the whole variable domain NAGVMQNPRHLVRRRGQEARLRCSPMKGHSHVYWYRQLPEEGLKFMVYLQKENIIDESGMPKERFSAEFPKEGPSILRIQQVVRGDSAAYFCASSPWADSGNTIYFGEGSWLTVV.

The chain is built from TRBV12-5 and TRBJ2-3, with 7 bases aligning to TRBD2. The CDR3 spans 16 residues. V shed 0 bases and J 6 bases; nucleotides not matched to a gene: 9. Looked up from germline, CDR1 is LGHNT and CDR2 is FRNRAP. The CDR3 here is CASGLVLGGRADTQYF. In DNA form, the CDR3 reads TGTGCTAGTGGTTTGGTACTGGGGGGGAGGGCCGATACGCAGTATTTT.

V usage is TRBV19 and J usage is TRBJ2-3, with 7 bases fitting TRBD2. V trimming: 6 bases; J trimming: 4 bases; junction bases outside the gene matches: 4. Germline assignment: CDR1 LNHDA and CDR2 SQIVND (reference sequence). The CDR3 loop spans 13 amino acids. CDR3 loop: CASSPREPDTQYF. DNA for the CDR3: TGTGCCAGTAGCCCGCGGGAGCCAGATACGCAGTATTTT.

The chain carries TRBV6-6 and TRBJ2-7; TRBD2 aligns across 8 bases. Trimming took 0 bases from V and 4 from J; bases not matched to a gene: 5. From germline, CDR1 is MNHNY and CDR2 SVGAGI (reference sequence). The CDR3 is 15 amino acids. The CDR3 DNA sequence: TGTGCCAGCAGTTACTCGACGGGAGGGCCGTACGAGCAGTACTTC. Amino acids: CASSYSTGGPYEQYF.

This sequence joins TRBV13 and TRBJ2-3; TRBD2 might be the D (6 bases). This CDR3 comprises 12 residues. In germline, CDR1 is PRHDT, CDR2 FYEKMQ (reference sequence). V lost 0 bases to trimming and J lost 11 bases, with 9 bases between them. The CDR3 sequence is CASSLGARGQYF. The CDR3 DNA reads TGTGCCAGCAGCTTAGGAGCGCGGGGGCAGTATTTT.

The rearrangement joins TRBV5-5 to TRBJ1-4; D possibly corresponds to TRBD1 (5 bases). V dropped 0 bases and J dropped 0 bases, with 6 bases sitting between them. Germline loops: CDR1 SGHKS, CDR2 YYEKEE (reference sequence). The CDR3 has 15 residues. The CDR3 loop reads CASSLDRPTNEKLFF. As DNA, the CDR3 is TGTGCCAGCAGCTTGGACAGGCCAACTAATGAAAAACTGTTTTTT.

This sequence joins TRBV5-4 and TRBJ1-2; the match to TRBD1 covers 10 bases. CDR3 length: 15 residues. After removal of 5 bases from V and 4 bases from J, the junction contained 8 bases not matched to a gene. The germline V gene has CDR1 SGHNT and CDR2 YYREEE (reference sequence). CDR3: CASRPDRGRAYGYTF. CDR3 nucleotide sequence: TGTGCCAGCAGGCCAGACAGGGGGCGCGCCTATGGCTACACCTTC.

The chain joins TRBV6-5 to TRBJ2-7; 8 bases map to TRBD1. In germline, CDR1 is MNHEY, CDR2 SVGAGI. Germline trimming cut 6 bases from V and 0 bases from J; bases unmatched to any gene: 7. CDR3 size: 15 residues. The CDR3 here is CASRNTGGSSYEQYF. CDR3 in DNA: TGTGCCAGCAGGAACACAGGGGGGAGCTCCTACGAGCAGTACTTC.

J is TRBJ1-2 and V is TRBV19; 8 bases match TRBD1. Trimming took 6 bases from V and 4 from J; bases not matched to a gene: 7. CDR3 length: 14 residues. CDR1 is LNHDA and CDR2 is SQIVND in the germline V gene (reference sequence). Here the CDR3 reads CASSRQGPTYGYTF. CDR3 nucleotides: TGTGCCAGTAGCAGACAGGGGCCTACCTATGGCTACACCTTC. The complete variable domain, with remaining parts taken from reference TRBV19 and TRBJ1-2, reads DGGITQSPKYLFRKEGQNVTLSCEQNLNHDAMYWYRQDPGQGLRLIYYSQIVNDFQKGDIAEGYSVSREKKESFPLTVTSAQKNPTAFYLCASSRQGPTYGYTFGSGTRLTVV.

V gene TRBV19 combines with J gene TRBJ1-2; 9 bases map to TRBD1. V lost 3 bases and J lost 8; bases outside the gene matches: 10. The CDR3 is 15 amino acids. Per germline, CDR1 LNHDA and CDR2 SQIVND (reference sequence). CDR3 sequence: CASSILNRGLGGYTF. The CDR3 DNA is TGTGCCAGTAGTATCCTAAACAGGGGGCTCGGAGGCTACACCTTC.

The rearrangement joins TRBV5-1 to TRBJ2-1; D possibly corresponds to TRBD2 (5 bases). The CDR3 length is 15 residues. Germline V CDR1 and CDR2: SGHRS, YFSETQ. The V and J ends lost 7 bases and 3 bases respectively, with 17 bases between them. The CDR3 coding sequence is TGCGCCAGCGCCCGGGGTAGCGCTGACTACAATGAGCAGTTCTTC. This translates into CASARGSADYNEQFF.

This clone has a single count. This chain connects TRBV7-8 to TRBJ2-2; D may be TRBD2 (5 bases). The germline V gene has CDR1 SGHVS and CDR2 FQNEAQ. Between the trimmed V and J ends, which lost 0 bases and 0 bases, there was a span of 8 bases. This CDR3 region has 16 residues. This CDR3 is CASSLATRTNTGELFF. CDR3 sequence (DNA): TGTGCCAGCAGCTTAGCTACTAGAACGAACACCGGGGAGCTGTTTTTT.

The rearrangement uses TRBV18 and TRBJ2-1, with 7 bases aligning to TRBD1. The V and J ends lost 5 bases and 5 bases, in that order; junction bases with no gene match: 9. The CDR3 is 15 amino acids. In germline, CDR1 is KGHSH, CDR2 LQKENI. The CDR3 DNA reads TGTGCCAGCTCATCACGGACAGGTGGGGACAATGAGCAGTTCTTC. Protein product: CASSSRTGGDNEQFF. Filled out from reference TRBV18 and TRBJ2-1, the complete variable domain reads NAGVMQNPRHLVRRRGQEARLRCSPMKGHSHVYWYRQLPEEGLKFMVYLQKENIIDESGMPKERFSAEFPKEGPSILRIQQVVRGDSAAYFCASSSRTGGDNEQFFGPGTRLTVL.

V gene TRBV19 combines with J gene TRBJ2-7, with 8 bases that match TRBD1. V lost 4 bases to trimming and J lost 2 bases; unmatched junction nucleotides: 7. This CDR3 has 15 amino acids. In germline, CDR1 is LNHDA, CDR2 SQIVND (reference sequence). The CDR3 DNA reads TGTGCCAGTAGTACAGGTGGACAGGGCGCCTACGAGCAGTACTTC. It codes for CASSTGGQGAYEQYF.

The chain uses TRBV2 and TRBJ2-6, with TRBD1 identical over 9 bases. The ends lost 6 bases at V and 2 bases at J; junction bases unmatched: 8. Germline V gene data show CDR1 as SNHLY and CDR2 as FYNNEI. The CDR3 has 17 amino acids. This chain's CDR3 is CASRQGQGRAGANVLTF. CDR3 sequence (DNA): TGTGCCAGCAGGCAGGGACAGGGAAGGGCTGGGGCCAACGTCCTGACTTTC.